The T cell receptor (beta chain) described here comes from a study of blood T cell repertoires in COVID-19. Study as a whole: From T cells, B-cell-depleted T cells, or PBMCs came the material, which was cDNA or gDNA.

Source study methods: Estimation of nucleated cell counts was performed using reference gene primer amplification. TCRdb keeps only in-frame clones here, not all; method: immunoSEQ multiplex PCR. V and J calls and clone size follow that table, whereas D and trimming were derived from the DNA. In the table there are around 310,000 clones, nearly 90% of which are singletons. Germline assignment: CDR1 ENHRY and CDR2 SYGVKD. The CDR3 loop spans 15 amino acids. The V end lost 2 bases, the J end lost 1 base, and 11 bases lay between the germline ends. The chain links TRBV10-3 to TRBJ1-1; maybe TRBD1 (5 bases). Sample: peripheral blood. This TCR derives from a woman between 40 and 55 years old with COVID-19, enrolled during active disease. This CDR3 reads CAISETGLPNTEAFF. CDR3 in DNA: TGTGCCATCAGTGAGACAGGATTACCGAACACTGAAGCTTTCTTT.